The following is a T cell receptor beta chain sequence with its context. Its antigen is as yet unknown. The source of the sample is a study of cytomegalovirus exposure and HLA in healthy donors. General observations from the study: It has been reported that TCR beta sequences accurately predicted the HLA-A and HLA-B alleles of most subjects.

PCR was performed using 60 Vbeta and 13 Jbeta primers. TCRdb's table, derived via immunoSEQ multiplex PCR, lists solely in-frame clones and lacks some. The sample lists about 65,000 clones; around four fifths were seen once. The receptor comes from a girl between 5 and 17 years old in good health and CMV-seropositive. The source material was PBMCs.

The CDR3 loop reads CASRGVGGNTEAFF. CDR3 DNA: TGTGCCAGCAGGGGCGTCGGGGGGAACACTGAAGCTTTCTTT. This chain connects TRBV27 to TRBJ1-1, with D perhaps TRBD1 (5 bases). Trimming stripped 6 bases from V and 1 base from J, with 12 bases between. CDR3 length: 14 amino acids. Germline CDR1 reads MNHEY; CDR2 reads SMNVEV (reference sequence).